The 14 T cell receptor beta chains presented below share a single source sample, sequenced in a study of PD-1 blockade in classical Hodgkin lymphoma. Sample time point: cycle 4 day 1 (C4D1), after 6 weeks of nivolumab. Each patient experienced a relapse that followed autologous stem cell transplantation, and brentuximab vedotin exposure varied. Repertoires were generated with immunoSEQ multiplex PCR, while TCRdb's copy carries only in-frame clones and drops some. The table shows around 100,000 clones, with roughly nine tenths occurring only once. The specimen was peripheral blood mononuclear cells (PBMCs), collected before the fourth cycle of nivolumab. All receptors derive from a human donor with classical Hodgkin lymphoma.

This chain uses TRBV2 with TRBJ1-4, with D hard to call. CDR3 size: 15 residues. CDR1 SNHLY and CDR2 FYNNEI come from the germline V gene. V lost 7 bases to trimming and J lost 7 bases, with 19 bases between them. Here the CDR3 DNA reads TGTGCCAGCATCAAAAGGTCGGGCTGGGGTGAAAAACTGTTTTTT. Translating gives CASIKRSGWGEKLFF. Full variable domain (outside the CDR3, taken from reference TRBV2 and TRBJ1-4): EPEVTQTPSHQVTQMGQEVILRCVPISNHLYFYWYRQILGQKVEFLVSFYNNEISEKSEIFDDQFSVERPDGSNFTLKIRSTKLEDSAMYFCASIKRSGWGEKLFFGSGTQLSVL.

The CDR3 bases are TGCGCCAGCGGAGGGACAGGGGGCGCGGGTGGTGGCTACACCTTC. Translated, it gives CASGGTGGAGGGYTF. The V gene is TRBV10-2, the J gene TRBJ1-2, with 12 bases identical to TRBD1. The CDR3 sequence is 15 residues long. V shed 8 bases, J shed 7 bases, and the junction held 11 bases outside the gene matches. Germline CDR1 is WSHSY and CDR2 is SAAADI.

V gene TRBV21-1 combines with J gene TRBJ2-3; the table calls TRBD2, which could not be checked here. TRBV21-1 is given as a pseudogene. The CDR3 is 17 residues long. CDR3 region: CASSKNRTSGRTDTQYF. For the CDR3, the DNA is TGTGCCAGCAGCAAAAACCGGACTAGCGGGCGAACAGATACGCAGTATTTT.

The CDR3 loop is CASSISARQSYEQYF. The CDR3 DNA sequence: TGTGCCAGTAGTATCTCGGCCAGGCAGAGCTACGAGCAGTACTTC. The rearrangement joins TRBV19 to TRBJ2-7; D remains ambiguous. CDR1 is LNHDA, CDR2 SQIVND, per germline (reference sequence). V lost 3 bases and J 3 bases, leaving 15 bases between the germline ends. The CDR3 is made up of 15 amino acids. Full variable domain (missing parts from reference TRBV19 and TRBJ2-7): DGGITQSPKYLFRKEGQNVTLSCEQNLNHDAMYWYRQDPGQGLRLIYYSQIVNDFQKGDIAEGYSVSREKKESFPLTVTSAQKNPTAFYLCASSISARQSYEQYFGPGTRLTVT.

The chain carries TRBV7-6 and TRBJ1-2; D call uncertain. CDR1 is SGHVS, CDR2 FNYEAQ, per germline. The CDR3 sequence is 13 residues long. V dropped 5 bases and J dropped 7 bases, with 14 bases sitting between them. The CDR3 DNA reads TGTGCCAGCAGCCCTCGATGGGAGGGTGGCTACACCTTC. Protein sequence: CASSPRWEGGYTF. The entire variable domain, with the rest obtained from reference TRBV7-6 and TRBJ1-2, is as follows: GAGVSQSPRYKVTKRGQDVALRCDPISGHVSLYWYRQALGQGPEFLTYFNYEAQQDKSGLPNDRFSAERPEGSISTLTIQRTEQRDSAMYRCASSPRWEGGYTFGSGTRLTVV.

This chain uses TRBV7-2 with TRBJ2-3; D not resolved. CDR3 length: 12 amino acids. The V gene's germline CDR1 is SGHTA and CDR2 FQGNSA. V dropped 4 bases and J dropped 3 bases, with 5 bases sitting between them. The CDR3 DNA is TGTGCCAGCAGCTCCGCTACAGATACGCAGTATTTT. Its translation: CASSSATDTQYF.

The chain recombines TRBV7-8 with TRBJ2-7, with D unclear. Germline loops: CDR1 SGHVS, CDR2 FQNEAQ. This CDR3 has 11 residues. V lost 0 bases and J 7 bases, leaving 4 bases between the germline ends. The CDR3 nucleotides read TGTGCCAGCAGCTTAGCGGGGGAGCAGTACTTC. Protein product: CASSLAGEQYF.

The V and J genes are TRBV9 and TRBJ2-1; tentatively, D is TRBD1 (7 bases). Per germline, CDR1 SGDLS and CDR2 YYNGEE. This CDR3 comprises 12 residues. Trimming cost V 4 bases and J 6 bases, with 8 bases left between them. As DNA, the CDR3 is TGTGCCAGCAGCCAGGGGGGCAATGAGCAGTTCTTC. Translation: CASSQGGNEQFF. Full variable domain (remainder filled in from reference TRBV9 and TRBJ2-1): DSGVTQTPKHLITATGQRVTLRCSPRSGDLSVYWYQQSLDQGLQFLIQYYNGEERAKGNILERFSAQQFPDLHSELNLSSLELGDSALYFCASSQGGNEQFFGPGTRLTVL.

V is TRBV5-1 and J is TRBJ2-7, with 8 positions matching TRBD1. J gave up 4 bases and V 3 bases, and 6 bases lay outside the gene matches. This CDR3 has 14 residues. Germline CDR1 is SGHRS and CDR2 is YFSETQ. The CDR3 reads CASSWAGGAYEQYF. CDR3 bases: TGCGCCAGCAGCTGGGCAGGGGGCGCGTACGAGCAGTACTTC.

The chain recombines TRBV9 with TRBJ1-1, with D hard to call. CDR1 is SGDLS, CDR2 YYNGEE, per germline. V shed 4 bases and J shed 1 base, with 8 bases lying between them. The CDR3 has 13 residues. The CDR3: CASSIGGNTEAFF. The CDR3 DNA follows: TGTGCCAGCAGCATCGGAGGGAACACTGAAGCTTTCTTT.

This clone was counted once. The chain couples TRBV6-5 to TRBJ2-7, with D possibly being TRBD1 (6 bases). Trimming removed 7 bases from V and 1 base from J, with 17 bases in between. This CDR3 has 15 residues. Germline lookup yields CDR1 MNHEY and CDR2 SVGAGI. The CDR3 DNA follows: TGTGCCAGCACCCAAGGACAGTATGATTCCTACGAGCAGTACTTC. Residues: CASTQGQYDSYEQYF.

This chain connects TRBV28 to TRBJ1-2; D is unclear. Germline CDR1 MDHEN, CDR2 SYDVKM. V lost 2 bases to trimming and J lost 0 bases, with 4 bases between them. This CDR3 has 13 residues. The CDR3 loop reads CASSLLANYGYTF. The CDR3 coding sequence is TGTGCCAGCAGTTTACTAGCTAACTATGGCTACACCTTC.

The chain joins TRBV7-2 to TRBJ1-2; TRBD1 aligns across 7 bases. The V segment lost 3 bases and the J segment 4 bases; nucleotides outside the gene matches: 2. CDR1 and CDR2 from the germline V gene are SGHTA and FQGNSA. There are 13 residues in the CDR3. The CDR3 DNA reads as TGTGCCAGCAGCTTGACAGGGACCTATGGCTACACCTTC. It translates to CASSLTGTYGYTF. Full variable domain (remainder filled in from reference TRBV7-2 and TRBJ1-2): GAGVSQSPSNKVTEKGKDVELRCDPISGHTALYWYRQSLGQGLEFLIYFQGNSAPDKSGLPSDRFSAERTGGSVSTLTIQRTQQEDSAVYLCASSLTGTYGYTFGSGTRLTVV.

V usage is TRBV27 and J usage is TRBJ2-5, with D tentatively TRBD1 or TRBD2 (6 bases each). Germline V gene sequence: CDR1 MNHEY, CDR2 SMNVEV (reference sequence). Trimming shortened V by 2 bases and J by 5 bases, and 12 bases separated the two germline ends. The CDR3 spans 14 residues. In nucleotides, the CDR3 is TGTGCCAGCAGTTTAGTGGGGGGCGGCGAGACCCAGTACTTC. Translating it yields CASSLVGGGETQYF.